The sequence of this TCR beta chain was determined in a study of cytomegalovirus exposure and HLA in healthy donors. Use of 60 Vbeta and 13 Jbeta primers characterized the PCR. TCRdb's table, derived via immunoSEQ multiplex PCR, lists solely in-frame clones and lacks some. The sample shows some 150,000 clones, 75% of them seen only once. The TCR sequence derives from a middle-aged man in good health and CMV-seronegative. The sequenced material came from PBMCs.

CDR3 region: CASSLLDRVGYTF. CDR3 coding DNA: TGCGCCAGCAGCTTGCTGGACAGGGTAGGCTACACCTTC. The chain recombines TRBV5-1 with TRBJ1-2; TRBD1 matches 8 bases. Germline CDR1 is SGHRS and CDR2 is YFSETQ. Trimming at V came to 1 base and at J to 8 bases, leaving 4 bases not matched to a gene. This CDR3 contains 13 residues. Full variable domain (remainder filled in from reference TRBV5-1 and TRBJ1-2): KAGVTQTPRYLIKTRGQQVTLSCSPISGHRSVSWYQQTPGQGLQFLFEYFSETQRNKGNFPGRFSGRQFSNSRSEMNVSTLELGDSALYLCASSLLDRVGYTFGSGTRLTVV.